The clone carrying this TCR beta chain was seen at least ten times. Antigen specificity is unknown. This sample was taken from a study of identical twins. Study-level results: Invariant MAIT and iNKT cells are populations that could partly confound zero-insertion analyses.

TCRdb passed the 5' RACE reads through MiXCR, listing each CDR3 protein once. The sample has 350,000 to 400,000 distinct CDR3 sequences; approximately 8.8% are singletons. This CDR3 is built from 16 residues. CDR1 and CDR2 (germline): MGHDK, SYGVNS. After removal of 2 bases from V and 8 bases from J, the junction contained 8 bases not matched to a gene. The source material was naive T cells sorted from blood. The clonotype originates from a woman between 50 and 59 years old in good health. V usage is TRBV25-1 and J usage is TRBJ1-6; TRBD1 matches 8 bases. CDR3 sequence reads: CASSEAGGLGDSPLHF. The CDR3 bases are TGTGCCAGCAGTGAAGCAGGGGGCCTCGGGGATTCACCCCTCCACTTT.